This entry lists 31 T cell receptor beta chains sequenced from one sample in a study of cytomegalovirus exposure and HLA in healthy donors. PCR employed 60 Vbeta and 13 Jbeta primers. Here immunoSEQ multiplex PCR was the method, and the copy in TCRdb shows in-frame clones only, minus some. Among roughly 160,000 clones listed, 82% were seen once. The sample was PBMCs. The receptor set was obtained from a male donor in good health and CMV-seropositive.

CDR3 sequence: CATSREDRAGYTF. The CDR3 DNA is TGTGCCACCAGCAGAGAAGACAGGGCGGGCTACACCTTC. V gene TRBV15 combines with J gene TRBJ1-2; 7 bases match TRBD1. Per the germline V gene, CDR1 is LNHNV and CDR2 is YYDKDF (reference sequence). The CDR3 totals 13 residues. V was pared by 0 bases and J by 8 bases, with 3 bases of the junction left unmatched.

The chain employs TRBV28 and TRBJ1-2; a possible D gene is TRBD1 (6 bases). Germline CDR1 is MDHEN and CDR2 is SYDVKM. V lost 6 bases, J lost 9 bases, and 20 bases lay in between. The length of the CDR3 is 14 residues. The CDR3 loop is CASRPRGSLPRYTF. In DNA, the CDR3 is TGTGCCAGCAGGCCCAGGGGATCCCTTCCACGCTACACCTTC.

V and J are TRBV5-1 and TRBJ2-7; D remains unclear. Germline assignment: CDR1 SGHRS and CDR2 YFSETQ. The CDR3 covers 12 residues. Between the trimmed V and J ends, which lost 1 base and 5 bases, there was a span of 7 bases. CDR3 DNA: TGCGCCAGCAGCTTGTCTCCAGACGAGCAGTACTTC. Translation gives CASSLSPDEQYF.

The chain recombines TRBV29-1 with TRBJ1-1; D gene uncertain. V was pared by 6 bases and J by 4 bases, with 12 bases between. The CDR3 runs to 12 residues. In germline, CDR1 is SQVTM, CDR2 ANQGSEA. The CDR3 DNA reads TGCAGCGTCCCCCCCGCGAGCACTGAAGCTTTCTTT. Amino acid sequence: CSVPPASTEAFF. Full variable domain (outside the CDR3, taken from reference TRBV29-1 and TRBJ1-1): SAVISQKPSRDICQRGTSLTIQCQVDSQVTMMFWYRQQPGQSLTLIATANQGSEATYESGFVIDKFPISRPNLTFSTLTVSNMSPEDSSIYLCSVPPASTEAFFGQGTRLTVV.

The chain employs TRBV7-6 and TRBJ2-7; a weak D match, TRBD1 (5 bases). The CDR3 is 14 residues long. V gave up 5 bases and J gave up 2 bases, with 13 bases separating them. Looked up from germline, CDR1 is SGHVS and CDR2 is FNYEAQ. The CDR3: CASSPADTAYEQYF. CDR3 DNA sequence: TGTGCCAGCAGCCCCGCGGACACGGCCTACGAGCAGTACTTC.

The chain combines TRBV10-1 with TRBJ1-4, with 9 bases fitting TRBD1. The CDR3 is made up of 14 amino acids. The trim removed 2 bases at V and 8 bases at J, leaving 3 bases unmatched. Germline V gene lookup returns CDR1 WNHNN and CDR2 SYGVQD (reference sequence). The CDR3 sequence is CASSEGTGSEKLFF. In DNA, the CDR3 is TGCGCCAGCAGTGAGGGGACAGGGTCGGAAAAACTGTTTTTT.

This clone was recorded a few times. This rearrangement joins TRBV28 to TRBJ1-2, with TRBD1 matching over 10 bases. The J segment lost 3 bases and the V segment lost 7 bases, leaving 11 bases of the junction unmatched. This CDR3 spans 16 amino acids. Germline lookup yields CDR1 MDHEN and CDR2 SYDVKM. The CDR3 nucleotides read TGTGCCAGCACCTTTTCCGGGACAGGGGATTACTATGGCTACACCTTC. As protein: CASTFSGTGDYYGYTF.

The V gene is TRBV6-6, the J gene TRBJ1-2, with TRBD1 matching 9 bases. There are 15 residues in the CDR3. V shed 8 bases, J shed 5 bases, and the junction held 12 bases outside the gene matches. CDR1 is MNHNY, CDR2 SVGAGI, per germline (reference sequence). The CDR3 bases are TGTGCCAGCTGTTGGGACAGGGATTACTTTTATGGCTACACCTTC. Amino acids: CASCWDRDYFYGYTF.

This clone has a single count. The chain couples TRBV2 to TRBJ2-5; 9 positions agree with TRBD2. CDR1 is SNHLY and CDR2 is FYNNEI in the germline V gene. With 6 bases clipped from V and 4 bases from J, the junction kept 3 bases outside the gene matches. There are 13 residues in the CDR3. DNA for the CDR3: TGTGCCAGCAGAGCGGGAGGAGGAGAGACCCAGTACTTC. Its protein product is CASRAGGGETQYF.

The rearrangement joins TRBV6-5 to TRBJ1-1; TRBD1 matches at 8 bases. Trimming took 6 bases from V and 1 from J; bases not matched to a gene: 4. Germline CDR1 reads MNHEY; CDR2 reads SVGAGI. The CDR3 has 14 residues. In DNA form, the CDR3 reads TGTGCCAGCAGACATACAGGGGGGAACACTGAAGCTTTCTTT. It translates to CASRHTGGNTEAFF.

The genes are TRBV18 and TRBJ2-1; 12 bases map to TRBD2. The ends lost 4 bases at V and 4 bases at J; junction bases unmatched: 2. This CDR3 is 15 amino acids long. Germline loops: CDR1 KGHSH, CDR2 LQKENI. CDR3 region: CASSRLAGGYNEQFF. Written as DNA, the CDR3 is TGTGCCAGCTCACGCCTAGCGGGAGGGTACAATGAGCAGTTCTTC.

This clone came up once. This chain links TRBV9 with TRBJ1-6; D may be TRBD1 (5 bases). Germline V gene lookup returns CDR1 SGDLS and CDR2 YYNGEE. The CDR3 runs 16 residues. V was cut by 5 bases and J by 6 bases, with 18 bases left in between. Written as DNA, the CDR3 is TGTGCCAGCAGAGAGGGACCGGGACTCGGTAATTCACCCCTCCACTTT. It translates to CASREGPGLGNSPLHF.

Here the CDR3 reads CASSSHRASSYEQYF. The CDR3 coding sequence is TGTGCCAGCAGTTCCCACAGGGCCAGCTCCTACGAGCAGTACTTC. The chain employs TRBV27 and TRBJ2-7; a possible D gene is TRBD1 (6 bases). V was pared by 4 bases and J by 0 bases, with 13 bases between. The germline gives CDR1 MNHEY, CDR2 SMNVEV (reference sequence). This CDR3 region has 15 residues.

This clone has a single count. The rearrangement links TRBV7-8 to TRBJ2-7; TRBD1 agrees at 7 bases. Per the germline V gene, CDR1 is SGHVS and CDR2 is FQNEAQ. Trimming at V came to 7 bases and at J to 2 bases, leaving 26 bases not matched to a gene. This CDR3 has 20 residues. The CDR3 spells CASTRLKLGRTGVLAYEQYF. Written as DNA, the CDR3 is TGTGCCAGCACCCGTCTAAAACTGGGGAGAACAGGGGTGTTAGCCTACGAGCAGTACTTC.

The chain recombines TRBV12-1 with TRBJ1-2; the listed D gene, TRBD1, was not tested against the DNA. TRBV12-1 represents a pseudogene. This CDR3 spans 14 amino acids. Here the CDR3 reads CASTRLGRSYGYTF. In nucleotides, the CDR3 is TGTGCCAGCACCCGGCTCGGCAGGTCCTATGGCTACACCTTC.

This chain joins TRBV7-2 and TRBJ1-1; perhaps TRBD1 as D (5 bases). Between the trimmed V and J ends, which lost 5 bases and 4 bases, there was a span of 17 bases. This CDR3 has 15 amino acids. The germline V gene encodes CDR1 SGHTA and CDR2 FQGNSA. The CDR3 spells CASSPGRARGTEAFF. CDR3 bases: TGTGCCAGCAGCCCAGGCAGGGCCCGAGGCACTGAAGCTTTCTTT. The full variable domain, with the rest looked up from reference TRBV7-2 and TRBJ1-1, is GAGVSQSPSNKVTEKGKDVELRCDPISGHTALYWYRQSLGQGLEFLIYFQGNSAPDKSGLPSDRFSAERTGGSVSTLTIQRTQQEDSAVYLCASSPGRARGTEAFFGQGTRLTVV.

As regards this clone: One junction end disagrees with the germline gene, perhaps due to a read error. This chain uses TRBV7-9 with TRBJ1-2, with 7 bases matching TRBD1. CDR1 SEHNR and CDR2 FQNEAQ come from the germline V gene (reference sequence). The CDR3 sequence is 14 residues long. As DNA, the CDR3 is TGCGCCAGCAGCCCCCAGGGGGGAGATTATGGCTACACCTTC. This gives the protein CASSPQGGDYGYTF.

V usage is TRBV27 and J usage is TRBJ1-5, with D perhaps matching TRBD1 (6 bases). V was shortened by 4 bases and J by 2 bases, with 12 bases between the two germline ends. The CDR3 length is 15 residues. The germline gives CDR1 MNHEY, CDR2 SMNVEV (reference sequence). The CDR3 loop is CASSYAGVRNQPQHF. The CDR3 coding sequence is TGTGCCAGCAGTTACGCAGGGGTACGCAATCAGCCCCAGCATTTT.

For the CDR3, the DNA is TGTGCCAGCAGCTTAGGCCGGACAGGGGTAGGCTACACCTTC. It translates to CASSLGRTGVGYTF. The chain combines TRBV7-9 with TRBJ1-2, with TRBD1 identical over 9 bases. The CDR3 has 14 amino acids. CDR1 is SEHNR and CDR2 is FQNEAQ in the germline V gene (reference sequence). The V gene end was trimmed by 1 base and the J gene end by 8 bases; junction bases not matched to a gene: 5.

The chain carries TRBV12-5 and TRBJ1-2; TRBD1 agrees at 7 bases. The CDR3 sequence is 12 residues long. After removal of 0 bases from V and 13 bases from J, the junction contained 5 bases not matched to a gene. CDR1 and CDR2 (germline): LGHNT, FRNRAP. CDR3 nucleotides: TGTGCTAGTGGTTTGGTACTGGGACAGCCCACCTTC. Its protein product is CASGLVLGQPTF.

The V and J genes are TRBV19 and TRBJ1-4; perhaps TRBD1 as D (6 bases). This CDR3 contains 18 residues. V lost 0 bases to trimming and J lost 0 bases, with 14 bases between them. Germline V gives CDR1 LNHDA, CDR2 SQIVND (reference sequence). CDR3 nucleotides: TGTGCCAGTAGTATAGATCCGTTGGGGGCCGCAACTAATGAAAAACTGTTTTTT. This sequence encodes CASSIDPLGAATNEKLFF. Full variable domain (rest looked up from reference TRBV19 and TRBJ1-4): DGGITQSPKYLFRKEGQNVTLSCEQNLNHDAMYWYRQDPGQGLRLIYYSQIVNDFQKGDIAEGYSVSREKKESFPLTVTSAQKNPTAFYLCASSIDPLGAATNEKLFFGSGTQLSVL.

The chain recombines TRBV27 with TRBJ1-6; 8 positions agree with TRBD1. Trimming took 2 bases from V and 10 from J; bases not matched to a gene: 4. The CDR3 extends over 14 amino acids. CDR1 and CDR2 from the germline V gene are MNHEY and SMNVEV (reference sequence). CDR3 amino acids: CASSLGQGQSPLHF. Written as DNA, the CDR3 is TGTGCCAGCAGTTTAGGACAGGGTCAATCACCCCTCCACTTT.

CDR3 sequence (DNA): TGTGCCACCTGGACAGGCTACGAGCAGTACTTC. It yields the protein CATWTGYEQYF. The chain is built from TRBV25-1 and TRBJ2-7; 7 bases map to TRBD1. The germline gives CDR1 MGHDK, CDR2 SYGVNS. The CDR3 loop spans 11 amino acids. The V and J ends lost 10 bases and 3 bases, in that order; junction bases with no gene match: 3.

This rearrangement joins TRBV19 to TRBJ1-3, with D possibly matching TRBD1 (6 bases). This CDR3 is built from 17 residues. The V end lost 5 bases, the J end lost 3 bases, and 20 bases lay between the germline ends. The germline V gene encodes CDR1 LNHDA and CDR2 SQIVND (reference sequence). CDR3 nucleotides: TGTGCCAGTAGTCTTCTCCCCGGGACATCTTTTGGAAACACCATATATTTT. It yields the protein CASSLLPGTSFGNTIYF.

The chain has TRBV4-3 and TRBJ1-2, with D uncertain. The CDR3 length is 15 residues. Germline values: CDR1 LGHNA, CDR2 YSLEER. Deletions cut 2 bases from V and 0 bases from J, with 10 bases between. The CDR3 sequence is CASSQWQSANYGYTF. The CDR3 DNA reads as TGCGCCAGCAGCCAATGGCAGTCAGCTAACTATGGCTACACCTTC.

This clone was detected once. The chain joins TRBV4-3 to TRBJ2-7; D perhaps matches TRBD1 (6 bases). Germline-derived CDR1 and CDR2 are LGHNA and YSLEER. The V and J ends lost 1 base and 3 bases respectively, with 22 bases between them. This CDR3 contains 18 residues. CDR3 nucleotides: TGCGCCAGCAGCCAAGTAGGGGCCGGACAGTCCTCGGTCTACGAGCAGTACTTC. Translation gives CASSQVGAGQSSVYEQYF.

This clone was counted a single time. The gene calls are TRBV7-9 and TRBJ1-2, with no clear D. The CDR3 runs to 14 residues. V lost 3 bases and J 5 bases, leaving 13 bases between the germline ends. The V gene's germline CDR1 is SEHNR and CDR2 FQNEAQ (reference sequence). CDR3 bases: TGTGCCAGCAGCTTCCGCGGAGTATCGTATGGCTACACCTTC. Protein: CASSFRGVSYGYTF.

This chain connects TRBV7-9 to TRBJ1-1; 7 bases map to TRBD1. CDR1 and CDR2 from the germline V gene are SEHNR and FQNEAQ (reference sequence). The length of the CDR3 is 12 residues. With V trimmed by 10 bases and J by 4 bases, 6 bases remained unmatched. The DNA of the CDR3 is TGTGCCATCCTGAGGGGGCGCACTGAAGCTTTCTTT. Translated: CAILRGRTEAFF.

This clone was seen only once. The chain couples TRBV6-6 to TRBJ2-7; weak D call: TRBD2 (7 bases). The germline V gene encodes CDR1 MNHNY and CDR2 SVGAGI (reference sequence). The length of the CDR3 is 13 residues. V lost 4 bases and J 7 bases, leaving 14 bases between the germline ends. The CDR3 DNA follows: TGTGCCAGCAGTTTCAAGGGGGGGCGGGAGCAGTACTTC. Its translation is CASSFKGGREQYF.

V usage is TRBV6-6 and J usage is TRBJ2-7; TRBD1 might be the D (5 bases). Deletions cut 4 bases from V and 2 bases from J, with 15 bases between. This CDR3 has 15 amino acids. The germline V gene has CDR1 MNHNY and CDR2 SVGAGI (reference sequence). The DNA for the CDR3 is TGTGCCAGCAGTTCCTTAGTAGGGGTGGCCTACGAGCAGTACTTC. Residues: CASSSLVGVAYEQYF.

CDR3 protein: CASSEPGRNLNYGYTF. DNA of the CDR3: TGTGCCAGCAGTGAACCCGGGAGGAACCTTAACTATGGCTACACCTTC. V is TRBV25-1 and J is TRBJ1-2; D gene uncertain. Germline V lookup: CDR1 MGHDK, CDR2 SYGVNS. The CDR3 totals 16 residues. The V end was cut by 2 bases, the J end by 1 base, with 14 bases between.